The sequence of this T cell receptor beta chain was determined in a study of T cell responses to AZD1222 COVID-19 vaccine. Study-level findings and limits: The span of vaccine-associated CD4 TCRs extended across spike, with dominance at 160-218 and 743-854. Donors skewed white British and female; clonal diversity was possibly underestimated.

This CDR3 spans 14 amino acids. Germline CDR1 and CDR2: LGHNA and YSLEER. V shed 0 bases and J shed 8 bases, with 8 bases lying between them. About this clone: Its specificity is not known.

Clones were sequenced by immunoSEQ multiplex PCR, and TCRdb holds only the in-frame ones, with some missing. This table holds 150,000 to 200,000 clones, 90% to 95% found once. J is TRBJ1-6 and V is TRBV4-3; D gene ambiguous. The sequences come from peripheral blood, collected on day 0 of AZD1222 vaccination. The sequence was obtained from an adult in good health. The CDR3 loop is CASSQESTHSPLHF. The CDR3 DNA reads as TGCGCCAGCAGCCAAGAAAGCACACATTCACCCCTCCACTTT.